These 8 T cell receptor beta chains share one sample of origin, sequenced in a study of monozygotic twins with cystic fibrosis. Sequencing used immunoSEQ multiplex PCR; TCRdb keeps in-frame clones, though not all of them. The repertoire includes tens of thousands of clones, 95% to 98% of them detected once, and about 0.15% sits in the top ten. Sequencing input: blood. The receptor set was obtained from a girl aged 2-10 years with cystic fibrosis.

This sequence joins TRBV6-1 and TRBJ1-2, with 8 bases aligning to TRBD1. Germline V gene data show CDR1 as MNHNS and CDR2 as SASEGT. V trimming: 2 bases; J trimming: 8 bases; junction bases outside the gene matches: 16. This CDR3 has 17 amino acids. The CDR3 DNA reads as TGTGCCAGCAGTGAAACAAGGACAGGGAGGGAGCATCGAGGCTACACCTTC. Translation: CASSETRTGREHRGYTF.

The rearrangement links TRBV6-5 to TRBJ2-5; 11 bases match TRBD1. This CDR3 comprises 15 residues. V trimming: 5 bases; J trimming: 5 bases; junction bases outside the gene matches: 7. Germline lookup yields CDR1 MNHEY and CDR2 SVGAGI. Here the CDR3 reads CASSPRTGGGETQYF. CDR3 coding DNA: TGTGCCAGCAGTCCTAGGACAGGGGGCGGGGAGACCCAGTACTTC.

In this sample, this clone turned up a few times. The rearrangement joins TRBV11-2 to TRBJ1-3, with D perhaps matching TRBD1 (5 bases). Germline V gene lookup returns CDR1 SGHAT and CDR2 FQNNGV. Trimming removed 4 bases from V and 4 bases from J, with 17 bases in between. CDR3 length equals 16 residues. CDR3 in amino acids: CASSSAPQGTGNTIYF. CDR3 in DNA: TGTGCCAGCAGCTCGGCACCGCAGGGAACGGGAAACACCATATATTTT.

The sample holds one count of this clone. V gene TRBV5-6 combines with J gene TRBJ1-1; D may be TRBD1 (5 bases). The CDR3 is made up of 15 amino acids. Per the germline V gene, CDR1 is SGHDT and CDR2 is YYEEEE. The germline V and J ends were trimmed by 4 bases and 2 bases, with 15 bases remaining between them. The CDR3 protein is CASSPTGGLNTEAFF. CDR3 nucleotides: TGTGCCAGCAGCCCGACGGGGGGATTAAACACTGAAGCTTTCTTT. The variable domain in full, with the rest retrieved from reference TRBV5-6 and TRBJ1-1, is DAGVTQSPTHLIKTRGQQVTLRCSPKSGHDTVSWYQQALGQGPQFIFQYYEEEERQRGNFPDRFSGHQFPNYSSELNVNALLLGDSALYLCASSPTGGLNTEAFFGQGTRLTVV.

The chain carries TRBV7-9 and TRBJ2-7; the match to TRBD1 covers 8 bases. V shed 4 bases and J 1 base; nucleotides not matched to a gene: 3. The CDR3 is made up of 14 amino acids. Germline assignment: CDR1 SEHNR and CDR2 FQNEAQ (reference sequence). The CDR3 here is CASSSTGDSYEQYF. Here the CDR3 DNA reads TGTGCCAGCAGCTCGACAGGGGATTCCTACGAGCAGTACTTC. Variable domain in full (rest from reference TRBV7-9 and TRBJ2-7): DTGVSQNPRHKITKRGQNVTFRCDPISEHNRLYWYRQTLGQGPEFLTYFQNEAQLEKSRLLSDRFSAERPKGSFSTLEIQRTEQGDSAMYLCASSSTGDSYEQYFGPGTRLTVT.

The chain joins TRBV18 to TRBJ2-1; D possibly corresponds to TRBD1 (7 bases). The CDR3 consists of 13 residues. Germline-derived CDR1 and CDR2 are KGHSH and LQKENI. V was cut by 6 bases and J by 8 bases, with 14 bases left in between. The DNA of the CDR3 is TGTGCCAGCTCGGCTAGGAGGGGGCATGAGCAGTTCTTC. Amino acid sequence: CASSARRGHEQFF.

The chain joins TRBV27 to TRBJ1-2, with TRBD1 as a possible D gene (5 bases). This CDR3 has 13 amino acids. Per germline, CDR1 MNHEY and CDR2 SMNVEV (reference sequence). The ends were cut back, 3 bases at V and 7 bases at J, with 12 bases in the middle. CDR3 sequence reads: CASSFGQGSGYTF. The CDR3 nucleotides read TGTGCCAGCAGTTTCGGCCAGGGTAGTGGCTACACCTTC.

The gene calls are TRBV19 and TRBJ2-7; a possible D gene is TRBD1 (5 bases). Germline V gene sequence: CDR1 LNHDA, CDR2 SQIVND (reference sequence). Trimming took 2 bases from V and 4 from J, leaving 9 bases between them. This CDR3 contains 13 residues. The chain's CDR3 is CASSISRQYEQYF. CDR3 bases: TGTGCCAGTAGTATATCACGACAGTACGAGCAGTACTTC.